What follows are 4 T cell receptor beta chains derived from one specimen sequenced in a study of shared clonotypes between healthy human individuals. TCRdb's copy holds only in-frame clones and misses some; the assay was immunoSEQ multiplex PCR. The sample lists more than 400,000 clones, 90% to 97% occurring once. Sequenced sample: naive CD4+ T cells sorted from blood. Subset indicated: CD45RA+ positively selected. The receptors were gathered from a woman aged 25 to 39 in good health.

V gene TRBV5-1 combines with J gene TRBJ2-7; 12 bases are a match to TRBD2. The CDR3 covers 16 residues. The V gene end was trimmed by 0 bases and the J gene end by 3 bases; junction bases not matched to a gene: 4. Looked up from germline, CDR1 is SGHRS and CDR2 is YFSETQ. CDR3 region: CASSLAWTSGDYEQYF. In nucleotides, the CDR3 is TGCGCCAGCAGCTTGGCCTGGACTAGCGGGGACTACGAGCAGTACTTC.

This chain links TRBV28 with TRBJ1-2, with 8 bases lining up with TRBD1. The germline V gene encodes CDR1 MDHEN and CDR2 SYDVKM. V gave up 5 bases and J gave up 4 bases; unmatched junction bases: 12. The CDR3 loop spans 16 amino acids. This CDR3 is CASSIGIWTGIYGYTF. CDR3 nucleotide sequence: TGTGCCAGCAGTATAGGGATTTGGACAGGGATCTATGGCTACACCTTC.

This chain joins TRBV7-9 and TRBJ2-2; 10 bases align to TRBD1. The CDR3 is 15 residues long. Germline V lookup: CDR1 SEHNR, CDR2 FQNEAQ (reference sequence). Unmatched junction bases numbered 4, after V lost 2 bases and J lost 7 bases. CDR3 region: CASSLRTGGIGELFF. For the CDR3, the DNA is TGTGCCAGCAGCTTACGGACAGGGGGGATCGGGGAGCTGTTTTTT.

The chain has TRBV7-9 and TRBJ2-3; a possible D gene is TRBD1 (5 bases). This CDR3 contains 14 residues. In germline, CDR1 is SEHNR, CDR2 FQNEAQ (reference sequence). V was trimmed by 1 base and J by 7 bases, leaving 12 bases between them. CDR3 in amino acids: CASSLGGTGYTQYF. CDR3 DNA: TGTGCCAGCAGCTTAGGGGGCACAGGCTATACGCAGTATTTT.